Below, 2 T cell receptor beta chains from the same sample are listed, as sequenced in a study of T cell changes during pregnancy in multiple sclerosis. Sequencing used immunoSEQ multiplex PCR; TCRdb keeps in-frame clones, though not all of them. The table shows tens of thousands of clones, with roughly 87% occurring only once. The sample was CD4+ T cells from peripheral blood mononuclear cells, taken after pregnancy. The receptors derive from a female donor with multiple sclerosis, enrolled in a pregnancy study.

The rearrangement joins TRBV28 to TRBJ2-7; 8 bases align to TRBD2. The CDR3 has 13 residues. The germline V gene has CDR1 MDHEN and CDR2 SYDVKM. V lost 6 bases and J lost 6; bases outside the gene matches: 7. CDR3 coding DNA: TGTGCCAGCAGATCCGGGACTAGAGCCGAGCAGTACTTC. It codes for CASRSGTRAEQYF. The variable domain in full, completed from reference TRBV28 and TRBJ2-7, reads DVKVTQSSRYLVKRTGEKVFLECVQDMDHENMFWYRQDPGLGLRLIYFSYDVKMKEKGDIPEGYSVSREKKERFSLILESASTNQTSMYLCASRSGTRAEQYFGPGTRLTVT.

This clone is a singleton in its sample. The CDR3 DNA follows: TGTGCCATCAGGACAGTTGGGGAAAACACCATATATTTT. It encodes CAIRTVGENTIYF. This sequence joins TRBV10-3 and TRBJ1-3; tentatively, D is TRBD1 (5 bases). This CDR3 has 13 residues. Trimming shortened V by 6 bases and J by 6 bases, and 12 bases separated the two germline ends. Germline CDR1 ENHRY, CDR2 SYGVKD.